These 25 T cell receptor beta chains were all obtained from the same sample, sequenced in a study of blood T cell repertoires in COVID-19. Assay used: immunoSEQ multiplex PCR; TCRdb lists only in-frame clones, some missing. The sample includes 99,000 or so clones, roughly 86% of them seen just once. Sequencing input: peripheral blood. These receptors all come from a woman in her sixties or seventies in a cohort sampled during active or convalescent COVID-19.

The V and J genes are TRBV19 and TRBJ1-6, with TRBD1 as a possible D gene (6 bases). The germline V gene encodes CDR1 LNHDA and CDR2 SQIVND (reference sequence). The CDR3 runs to 15 residues. Trimming took off 6 bases at V and 5 bases at J, with 14 bases between the two ends. The CDR3 protein is CASRIRGANNSPLHF. CDR3 coding DNA: TGTGCCAGTAGGATCCGGGGGGCTAATAATTCACCCCTCCACTTT.

V gene TRBV7-3 combines with J gene TRBJ1-6; 8 nucleotides align to TRBD1. V dropped 1 base and J dropped 5; count of bases not matched to a gene: 7. CDR3 length equals 17 residues. Germline V gives CDR1 SGHTA, CDR2 FQGTGA. The CDR3 DNA reads TGTGCCAGCAGCTTAAACGCAGGGGGCGCGGATAATTCACCCCTCCACTTT. Amino acids: CASSLNAGGADNSPLHF. The whole variable domain, remainder taken from reference TRBV7-3 and TRBJ1-6, is GAGVSQTPSNKVTEKGKYVELRCDPISGHTALYWYRQSLGQGPEFLIYFQGTGAADDSGLPNDRFFAVRPEGSVSTLKIQRTERGDSAVYLCASSLNAGGADNSPLHFGNGTRLTVT.

The chain carries TRBV9 and TRBJ2-1, with 7 bases identical to TRBD2. CDR1 and CDR2 from the germline V gene are SGDLS and YYNGEE. With V trimmed by 1 base and J by 5 bases, 3 bases remained unmatched. The length of the CDR3 is 14 residues. The CDR3 DNA reads TGTGCCAGCAGCGTAAGCGGGAACGACAATGAGCAGTTCTTC. Translation gives CASSVSGNDNEQFF. Combining the CDR3 with reference TRBV9 and TRBJ2-1 gives the whole variable domain DSGVTQTPKHLITATGQRVTLRCSPRSGDLSVYWYQQSLDQGLQFLIQYYNGEERAKGNILERFSAQQFPDLHSELNLSSLELGDSALYFCASSVSGNDNEQFFGPGTRLTVL.

The V and J genes are TRBV3-1 (or the pseudogene TRBV3-2) and TRBJ2-7; tentatively, D is TRBD1 (6 bases). Germline V gives CDR1 LGHDT, CDR2 YNNKEL (reference sequence). The CDR3 sequence is 15 residues long. Trimming took 4 bases from V and 4 from J, leaving 17 bases between them. CDR3 nucleotide sequence: TGTGCCAGCAGCCGCAGGGGCCCCTTTAGTTACGAGCAGTACTTC. This translates into CASSRRGPFSYEQYF.

Only a few counts were recorded for this clone. The gene calls are TRBV6-5 and TRBJ2-1, with TRBD2 identical over 13 bases. The CDR3 has 16 residues. V was pared by 2 bases and J by 7 bases, with 5 bases of the junction left unmatched. Germline CDR1 reads MNHEY; CDR2 reads SVGAGI. The CDR3 region is CASSYRTTSGRNEQFF. In nucleotides, the CDR3 is TGTGCCAGCAGTTACCGGACGACTAGCGGGAGGAATGAGCAGTTCTTC.

This chain joins TRBV21-1 and TRBJ1-1; the table gives TRBD1 as D, unverified against the DNA. TRBV21-1 is termed a pseudogene. The CDR3 has 14 amino acids. The CDR3 sequence: CARLTGGADTEAFF. DNA of the CDR3: TGTGCCAGACTTACAGGGGGCGCGGACACTGAAGCTTTCTTT.

V usage is TRBV3-1 (or the pseudogene TRBV3-2) and J usage is TRBJ1-6; maybe TRBD1 (5 bases). The V and J ends lost 0 bases and 14 bases respectively, with 11 bases between them. The CDR3 loop spans 13 amino acids. Looked up from germline, CDR1 is LGHDT and CDR2 is YNNKEL (reference sequence). This CDR3 reads CASSQEGGVSLHF. CDR3 DNA: TGTGCCAGCAGCCAAGAGGGGGGAGTATCCCTCCACTTT.

The chain carries TRBV6-6 and TRBJ2-6; TRBD1 might be the D (5 bases). The CDR3 consists of 16 residues. Per germline, CDR1 MNHNY and CDR2 SVGAGI (reference sequence). V dropped 2 bases and J dropped 3 bases, with 11 bases sitting between them. CDR3 in amino acids: CASSYTRTSGANVLTF. CDR3 bases: TGTGCCAGCAGTTACACCAGGACAAGTGGGGCCAACGTCCTGACTTTC.

This clone was seen only a few times. The junction shows a germline mismatch at one end, possibly a read error. This chain joins TRBV19 and TRBJ2-1, with 10 bases lining up with TRBD2. Germline CDR1 is LNHDA and CDR2 is SQIVND (reference sequence). This CDR3 has 17 amino acids. The CDR3 coding sequence is TGTGCCAGTAGTATAGCCCGAAGCGGGAGGGCCTACTATGAGCAGTTCTTC. This gives the protein CASSIARSGRAYYEQFF.

V gene TRBV6-5 combines with J gene TRBJ2-1, with D uncertain. Germline-derived CDR1 and CDR2 are MNHEY and SVGAGI. Trimming removed 6 bases at V and 8 bases at J, with 14 bases between. The CDR3 is 13 amino acids. For the CDR3, the DNA is TGTGCCAGCAGAAGAACATTTTTGGATGAGCAGTTCTTC. It translates to CASRRTFLDEQFF.

This chain uses TRBV19 with TRBJ1-1, with D hard to call. Trimming shortened V by 2 bases and J by 2 bases, and 6 bases separated the two germline ends. The CDR3 covers 13 residues. Germline V lookup: CDR1 LNHDA, CDR2 SQIVND (reference sequence). CDR3 sequence: CASSIMSNTEAFF. CDR3 nucleotide sequence: TGTGCCAGTAGTATAATGAGTAACACTGAAGCTTTCTTT.

This clone was seen just once. This chain links TRBV5-1 with TRBJ1-4; weak D call: TRBD1 (5 bases). CDR1 SGHRS and CDR2 YFSETQ come from the germline V gene. CDR3 length equals 15 residues. V lost 3 bases to trimming and J lost 0 bases, with 9 bases between them. For the CDR3, the DNA is TGCGCCAGCAGCTCCCGACAGACAACTAATGAAAAACTGTTTTTT. Translating it yields CASSSRQTTNEKLFF.

The V and J genes are TRBV28 and TRBJ2-7; 9 nucleotides match TRBD1. The junction had 14 bases not matched to a gene; V was cut back by 9 bases and J by 5 bases. The germline CDR1 and CDR2 sequences are MDHEN and SYDVKM. This CDR3 region has 15 residues. The CDR3 loop reads CASDEQGAGAHEQYF. As DNA, the CDR3 is TGTGCCAGTGACGAACAGGGGGCAGGAGCCCACGAGCAGTACTTC.

The chain links TRBV5-1 to TRBJ2-1, with D unclear. Trimming stripped 1 base from V and 1 base from J, with 3 bases between. Germline CDR1 SGHRS, CDR2 YFSETQ. The CDR3 has 13 amino acids. CDR3 sequence: CASSLQSYNEQFF. The CDR3 DNA reads TGCGCCAGCAGCTTGCAATCCTACAATGAGCAGTTCTTC.

V usage is TRBV6-5 and J usage is TRBJ2-7; TRBD1 matches 10 bases. V was pared by 2 bases and J by 5 bases, with 6 bases of the junction left unmatched. CDR1 MNHEY and CDR2 SVGAGI come from the germline V gene. The CDR3 runs 15 residues. The CDR3 here is CASSYKGQGGNEQYF. CDR3 sequence (DNA): TGTGCCAGCAGTTACAAAGGACAGGGGGGGAACGAGCAGTACTTC.

The V and J genes are TRBV7-3 and TRBJ2-5, with TRBD1 as a possible D gene (6 bases). V lost 4 bases to trimming and J lost 4 bases, with 16 bases between them. CDR1 is SGHTA and CDR2 is FQGTGA in the germline V gene. The CDR3 runs 15 residues. The CDR3 loop is CASSYQTGYGETQYF. CDR3 in DNA: TGTGCCAGCAGCTATCAAACAGGGTACGGAGAGACCCAGTACTTC.

V gene TRBV15 combines with J gene TRBJ2-5, with TRBD2 matching 9 bases. The CDR3 spans 17 residues. Trimming cost V 0 bases and J 2 bases; bases outside gene matches: 7. Germline CDR1 LNHNV, CDR2 YYDKDF (reference sequence). CDR3: CATSRDPPGLAQETQYF. As DNA, the CDR3 is TGTGCCACCAGCAGAGATCCTCCGGGACTAGCTCAAGAGACCCAGTACTTC.

The J gene is TRBJ1-2, the V gene TRBV5-1, with TRBD1 matching over 10 bases. The germline V gene encodes CDR1 SGHRS and CDR2 YFSETQ. The CDR3 covers 15 residues. V shed 0 bases and J 8 bases; nucleotides not matched to a gene: 7. The CDR3, as DNA: TGCGCCAGCAGCTTGGCGCCGGGACAGGGGTACGGCTACACCTTC. Protein sequence: CASSLAPGQGYGYTF.

This chain links TRBV6-5 with TRBJ1-4, with 8 bases matching TRBD1. The germline CDR1 and CDR2 sequences are MNHEY and SVGAGI. The CDR3 runs 15 residues. The junction had 4 bases not matched to a gene; V was cut back by 0 bases and J by 7 bases. Here the CDR3 reads CASSYSTGTGEKLFF. The CDR3, as DNA: TGTGCCAGCAGTTACTCTACAGGGACAGGTGAAAAACTGTTTTTT.

This rearrangement joins TRBV10-3 to TRBJ2-3; no clear D gene. The CDR3 is 16 residues long. The germline V and J ends were trimmed by 0 bases and 0 bases, with 10 bases remaining between them. Per the germline V gene, CDR1 is ENHRY and CDR2 is SYGVKD. The CDR3 is CAISESTRSSTDTQYF. For the CDR3, the DNA is TGTGCCATCAGTGAGTCGACTCGCAGCAGCACAGATACGCAGTATTTT.

In this sample, this clone turned up once. The chain couples TRBV15 to TRBJ2-3, with 8 bases that match TRBD2. Germline values: CDR1 LNHNV, CDR2 YYDKDF (reference sequence). The CDR3 is made up of 15 amino acids. The V and J ends lost 6 bases and 3 bases, in that order; junction bases with no gene match: 8. CDR3: CATSTGTRKTDTQYF. As DNA, the CDR3 is TGTGCCACCAGTACCGGGACTAGAAAAACAGATACGCAGTATTTT.

V and J are TRBV19 and TRBJ2-2, with 7 bases lining up with TRBD1. This CDR3 spans 15 amino acids. Germline assignment: CDR1 LNHDA and CDR2 SQIVND (reference sequence). V shed 10 bases and J 0 bases; nucleotides not matched to a gene: 8. The CDR3 spells CATDTGTANTGELFF. CDR3 bases: TGTGCCACCGATACCGGGACAGCGAACACCGGGGAGCTGTTTTTT.

The J gene is TRBJ1-5, the V gene TRBV4-2; a possible D gene is TRBD1 (5 bases). Germline assignment: CDR1 LGHNA and CDR2 YNFKEQ. This CDR3 spans 16 amino acids. Trimming removed 0 bases at V and 6 bases at J, with 15 bases between. The CDR3 nucleotides read TGTGCCAGCAGCCAAGATATTGGGGCTTGGGGTCAGCCCCAGCATTTT. Its protein is CASSQDIGAWGQPQHF.

V and J are TRBV4-1 and TRBJ1-1, with 8 bases fitting TRBD1. The CDR3 is 15 residues long. The germline gives CDR1 MGHRA, CDR2 YSYEKL. The J segment lost 2 bases and the V segment lost 4 bases, leaving 6 bases of the junction unmatched. This chain's CDR3 is CASSLQGVINTEAFF. CDR3 in DNA: TGCGCCAGCAGCCTACAGGGGGTGATTAACACTGAAGCTTTCTTT.

This chain joins TRBV6-5 and TRBJ2-3, with 8 bases lining up with TRBD2. The V gene's germline CDR1 is MNHEY and CDR2 SVGAGI. The CDR3 consists of 14 residues. J lost 4 bases, V lost 7 bases, and 7 bases had no gene match. The CDR3 nucleotides read TGTGCCAGCAAACGGGGGGGAGCCCCAGATACGCAGTATTTT. Protein sequence: CASKRGGAPDTQYF.